These 9 T cell receptor beta chains were sequenced from one sample in a study of cytomegalovirus exposure and HLA in healthy donors. In the PCR, 60 Vbeta and 13 Jbeta primers were used. Produced via immunoSEQ multiplex PCR; TCRdb's table is partial and in-frame only. Altogether some 130,000 clones are present, roughly three quarters being singletons, with the ten largest covering around 3.1%. Material: PBMCs. The receptors were sampled from a female donor in good health and CMV-seronegative.

The rearrangement uses TRBV27 and TRBJ2-4, with 9 positions matching TRBD1. The germline V gene has CDR1 MNHEY and CDR2 SMNVEV (reference sequence). V lost 4 bases to trimming and J lost 2 bases; unmatched junction nucleotides: 6. The CDR3 runs to 16 residues. The CDR3 coding sequence is TGTGCCAGCAGTTCCCCGACAGGGGGATCCAAAAACATTCAGTACTTC. Encoded protein: CASSSPTGGSKNIQYF.

The rearrangement uses TRBV11-3 and TRBJ2-2; 7 nucleotides line up with TRBD2. In germline, CDR1 is SGHNT, CDR2 YENEEA. V shed 6 bases, J shed 3 bases, and the junction held 13 bases outside the gene matches. This CDR3 contains 17 residues. Written as DNA, the CDR3 is TGTGCCAGCAGTCCCTACGGGCGGGAGCGCGACACCGGGGAGCTGTTTTTT. It encodes CASSPYGRERDTGELFF.

The chain combines TRBV5-1 with TRBJ2-7; 7 positions match TRBD1. The CDR3 contains 15 residues. V trimming: 3 bases; J trimming: 0 bases; junction bases outside the gene matches: 6. The germline V gene has CDR1 SGHRS and CDR2 YFSETQ. CDR3 sequence (DNA): TGCGCCAGCAGCTCGACCGGGACAGCCTCCTACGAGCAGTACTTC. Translating gives CASSSTGTASYEQYF.

The V call is TRBV7-3, the J call TRBJ2-3; 7 bases fit TRBD1. The CDR3 sequence is 13 residues long. CDR1 is SGHTA, CDR2 FQGTGA, per germline. V shed 4 bases and J 5 bases; nucleotides not matched to a gene: 3. This CDR3 is CASSYYRGDTQYF. DNA for the CDR3: TGTGCCAGCAGCTACTACAGGGGAGATACGCAGTATTTT.

The gene calls are TRBV19 and TRBJ1-5, with 9 positions matching TRBD1. The CDR3 runs to 15 residues. CDR1 is LNHDA, CDR2 SQIVND, per germline (reference sequence). Trimming at V came to 11 bases and at J to 4 bases, leaving 12 bases not matched to a gene. The CDR3 protein is CAGASTGGRNQPQHF. DNA of the CDR3: TGTGCCGGCGCCTCGACAGGGGGTCGGAATCAGCCCCAGCATTTT.

The chain couples TRBV7-2 to TRBJ2-1, with a possible D match to TRBD2 (6 bases). Germline CDR1 reads SGHTA; CDR2 reads FQGNSA. V lost 5 bases and J 5 bases, leaving 16 bases between the germline ends. CDR3 length equals 15 residues. In nucleotides, the CDR3 is TGTGCCAGCAGCAGGGACTTATCGGGACACAATGAGCAGTTCTTC. Translating gives CASSRDLSGHNEQFF.

This chain links TRBV11-3 with TRBJ1-4, with 8 bases lining up with TRBD1. Looked up from germline, CDR1 is SGHNT and CDR2 is YENEEA. The CDR3 spans 16 residues. J was trimmed by 0 bases and V by 2 bases; bases with no gene match: 2. Written as DNA, the CDR3 is TGTGCCAGCAGCTTATACAGGGGGGCAACTAATGAAAAACTGTTTTTT. It yields the protein CASSLYRGATNEKLFF.

This clone was recorded once. The chain joins TRBV6-1 to TRBJ2-5; possible D gene TRBD2, 6 bases. V dropped 2 bases and J dropped 10 bases, with 11 bases sitting between them. This CDR3 contains 12 residues. CDR1 and CDR2 (germline): MNHNS, SASEGT. DNA for the CDR3: TGTGCCAGCAGTGAACCCCGGCGGGACCAGTACTTC. As protein: CASSEPRRDQYF.

This clone was detected a few times. J is TRBJ1-5 and V is TRBV2; the D gene is possibly TRBD1 (5 bases). With 10 bases removed from V and 6 bases from J, the gap between germline ends came to 10 bases. CDR1 SNHLY and CDR2 FYNNEI come from the germline V gene. The CDR3 loop spans 11 amino acids. Here the CDR3 reads CATQGSQPQHF. For the CDR3, the DNA is TGTGCCACCCAGGGAAGTCAGCCCCAGCATTTT.